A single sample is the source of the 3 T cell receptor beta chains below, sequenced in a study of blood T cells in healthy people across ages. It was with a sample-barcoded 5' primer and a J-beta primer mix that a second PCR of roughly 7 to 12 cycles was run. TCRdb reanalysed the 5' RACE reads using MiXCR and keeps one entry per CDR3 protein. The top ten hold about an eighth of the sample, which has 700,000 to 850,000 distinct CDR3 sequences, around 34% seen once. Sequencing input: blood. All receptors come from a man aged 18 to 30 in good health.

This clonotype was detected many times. This chain's CDR3 is CASSLNGGAGYGYTF. The CDR3 DNA reads as TGTGCCAGCAGTCTCAACGGGGGGGCGGGCTATGGCTACACCTTC. The gene calls are TRBV12-3 or TRBV12-4 and TRBJ1-2; weak D call: TRBD1 (6 bases). CDR3 size: 15 residues. V lost 5 bases, J lost 4 bases, and 17 bases lay in between.

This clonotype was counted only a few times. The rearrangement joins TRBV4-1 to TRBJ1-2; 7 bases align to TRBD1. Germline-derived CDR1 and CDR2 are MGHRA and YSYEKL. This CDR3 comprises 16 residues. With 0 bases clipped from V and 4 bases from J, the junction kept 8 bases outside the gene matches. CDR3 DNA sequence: TGCGCCAGCAGCCAAGACCCCGGACAGGAGGGCTATGGCTACACCTTC. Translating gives CASSQDPGQEGYGYTF.

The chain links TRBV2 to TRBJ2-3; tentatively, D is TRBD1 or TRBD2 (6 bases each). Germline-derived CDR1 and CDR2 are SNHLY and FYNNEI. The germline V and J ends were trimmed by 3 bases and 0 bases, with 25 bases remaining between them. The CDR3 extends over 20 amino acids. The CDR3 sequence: CASSDGTFAGGASSTDTQYF. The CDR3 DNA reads TGTGCCAGCAGTGACGGGACTTTCGCCGGGGGCGCTTCTAGCACAGATACGCAGTATTTT. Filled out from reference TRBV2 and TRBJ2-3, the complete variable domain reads EPEVTQTPSHQVTQMGQEVILRCVPISNHLYFYWYRQILGQKVEFLVSFYNNEISEKSEIFDDQFSVERPDGSNFTLKIRSTKLEDSAMYFCASSDGTFAGGASSTDTQYFGPGTRLTVL.